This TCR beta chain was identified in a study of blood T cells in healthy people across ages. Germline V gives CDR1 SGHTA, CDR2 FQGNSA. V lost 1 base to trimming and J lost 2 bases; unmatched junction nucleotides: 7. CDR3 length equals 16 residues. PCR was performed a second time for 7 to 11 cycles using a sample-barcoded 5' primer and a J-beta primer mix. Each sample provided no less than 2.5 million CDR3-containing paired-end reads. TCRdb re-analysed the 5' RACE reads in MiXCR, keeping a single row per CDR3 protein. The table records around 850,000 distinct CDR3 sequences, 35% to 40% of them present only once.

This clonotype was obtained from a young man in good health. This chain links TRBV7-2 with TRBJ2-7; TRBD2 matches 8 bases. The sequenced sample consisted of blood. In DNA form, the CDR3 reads TGTGCCAGCAGCTTAGATGGAGCGGGGGTCCCCTACGAGCAGTACTTC. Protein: CASSLDGAGVPYEQYF. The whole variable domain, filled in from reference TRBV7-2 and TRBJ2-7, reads GAGVSQSPSNKVTEKGKDVELRCDPISGHTALYWYRQSLGQGLEFLIYFQGNSAPDKSGLPSDRFSAERTGGSVSTLTIQRTQQEDSAVYLCASSLDGAGVPYEQYFGPGTRLTVT.